This T cell receptor beta chain was retrieved from a study of OX40 agonist ivuxolimab in advanced cancers. Libraries were prepared by immunoSEQ multiplex PCR; TCRdb keeps only in-frame clonotypes and omits some of them. This table holds roughly 100,000 clones, about 83% found once. Germline CDR1 is MNHEY and CDR2 is SMNVEV (reference sequence). V shed 5 bases and J shed 4 bases, with 14 bases lying between them. The length of the CDR3 is 14 residues. The chain carries TRBV27 and TRBJ1-1; D unclear. This clonotype was obtained from an adult with an advanced solid tumor such as melanoma, head and neck, liver or kidney cancer. The source material was CD4+ or CD8+ T cells sorted from blood, sampled in a trial of the OX40 agonist ivuxolimab. CDR3 sequence: CASSTQIEATEAFF. CDR3 DNA sequence: TGTGCCAGCAGTACACAGATAGAGGCCACTGAAGCTTTCTTT.